What follows describes a single T cell receptor (beta chain). The target of this receptor is not known. Base quality data are lacking; no much larger clone is found one base away. Explained via the paper, the time point label denotes: cycle 2 day 1 (C2D1) of nivolumab. Every trial patient had relapsed after autologous stem cell transplantation, and cohorts A, B and C differed in prior brentuximab vedotin exposure. A total of approximately 51 patients with relapsed/refractory classical Hodgkin lymphoma made up the trial cohort, and each patient's best overall response was complete response, partial response or progressive disease. Trial patients were treated with single-agent nivolumab in the multi-cohort phase II CheckMate 205 trial. An independent review committee assessed best overall response by applying the 2007 International Working Group response criteria. Trial PBMCs were obtained immediately prior to nivolumab initiation (C1D1) and on therapy at cycle 2 day 1 and cycle 4 day 1. After peripheral blood was drawn into 8 mL Vacutainer Cell Preparation Tubes, PBMCs were isolated by centrifugation and then cryopreserved.

This entry is derived from a study of PD-1 blockade in classical Hodgkin lymphoma (dated by TCRdb to 2020 to 2021). Notes on the research overall: Nivolumab dosing was 3 mg/kg intravenously every 2 weeks, continuing until either disease progression or unacceptable toxicity. The study used TCR beta sequencing and CyTOF to define a peripheral blood immune signature of response to PD-1 blockade in classical Hodgkin lymphoma. Findings and caveats that apply to the study as a whole: Baseline TCR diversity was reported to be lower in newly diagnosed patients than in healthy donors, and even lower in relapsed/refractory patients. Patients starting nivolumab less than 1 year after ASCT had lower diversity and were excluded from later analyses to avoid confounding by immune reconstitution. Trial patients achieving complete response had baseline diversity similar to newly diagnosed patients, whereas partial responders and progressors had significantly lower diversity. By C4D1, a significant rise was seen in CD4+ TCR diversity but not in CD8+ TCR diversity (p=0.0027 vs p=0.16), and the rise was most apparent among complete responders (p=0.02). The study was restricted to a single clinical trial cohort, and the causes of repertoire differences, possibly disease activity or prior therapy, were left undefined.

Genomic DNA was extracted with the Qiagen DNeasy kit from unsorted PBMCs and from negatively selected CD4+ and CD8+ fractions. Using primers that anneal to V and J segments, immunoSEQ multiplex PCR amplified the TCR beta CDR3 regions. A synthetic immune receptor repertoire was used to minimize amplification bias, and any remaining bias was removed computationally after sequencing. In the paper's pipeline: Repertoire diversity was quantified as the Shannon entropy index using custom Python scripts. Unsorted, CD4+ and CD8+ repertoires were examined separately, except in combined analyses, for which CD4+ and CD8+ sequences were merged in silico. A clone was considered expanded if an increase in frequency of at least 2-fold after treatment relative to C1D1 was found, and a pseudocount of 0.5 was applied to clones undetected at baseline. Singleton clones were defined as clones with 0 or 1 copy at C1D1, and non-singleton clones were defined as clones with 2 or more copies. Clones expanded in unsorted samples were annotated as CD4+, CD8+ or unknown by matching protein sequences in sorted samples from the same patient. Wilcoxon tests on paired samples were used to test diversity changes from C1D1 to C4D1. The table was pulled from immuneACCESS by TCRdb, which kept in-frame rearrangements only. Such tables lose some clones; where checked, under half of the loss comes from unresolved V genes, and the rest has no known cause. V and J calls and clone size are copied from that table; D and trimming were computed from the DNA. For this sample the table gives about 30,000 clones, of which more than 65% were detected only once. 3.5% to 4% of the sample rests with the top ten.

The input for sequencing was peripheral blood mononuclear cells (PBMCs), taken before the second cycle of nivolumab. The clonotype was recovered from a human donor with classical Hodgkin lymphoma.

Read as DNA, the sequence is TGTGCCAGCTCCAAGGACAGGGCCCGGGACGAGCAGTACTTC. Protein translation: CASSKDRARDEQYF. Recombination connected TRBV6-1 to TRBJ2-7, with 8 junctional bases fitting TRBD1. Including the terminal cysteine and phenylalanine, the CDR3 comprises 14 residues. Only the CDR3 portion is preserved as DNA: 42 bases, with reading frame beginning at the first base. The germline V gene gives CDR1 as MNHNS and CDR2 as SASEGT. Compared with germline, V lacks 8 bases and J lacks 5 bases; bases without a gene match: 11.